This TCR beta chain emerged from a study of blood T cell repertoires in COVID-19. Study-level information: COVID-19 samples collected from the United States, Italy and Spain covered acute and convalescent phases.

The CDR3 consists of 14 residues. Trimming stripped 6 bases from V and 4 bases from J, with 16 bases between. CDR1 and CDR2 from the germline V gene are LNHDA and SQIVND (reference sequence). The count of this clone is one. Clones were sequenced by immunoSEQ multiplex PCR, and TCRdb holds only the in-frame ones, with some missing. The sample consists of tens of thousands of clones, 79% of them appearing once. The gene calls are TRBV19 and TRBJ2-7, with D possibly being TRBD1 (5 bases). The sequencing sample was made of peripheral blood. This receptor was identified in a man aged 55 to 70 with active or convalescent COVID-19. CDR3 in amino acids: CASSAYKGLYEQYF. CDR3 in DNA: TGTGCCAGTAGCGCATACAAGGGGCTGTACGAGCAGTACTTC.